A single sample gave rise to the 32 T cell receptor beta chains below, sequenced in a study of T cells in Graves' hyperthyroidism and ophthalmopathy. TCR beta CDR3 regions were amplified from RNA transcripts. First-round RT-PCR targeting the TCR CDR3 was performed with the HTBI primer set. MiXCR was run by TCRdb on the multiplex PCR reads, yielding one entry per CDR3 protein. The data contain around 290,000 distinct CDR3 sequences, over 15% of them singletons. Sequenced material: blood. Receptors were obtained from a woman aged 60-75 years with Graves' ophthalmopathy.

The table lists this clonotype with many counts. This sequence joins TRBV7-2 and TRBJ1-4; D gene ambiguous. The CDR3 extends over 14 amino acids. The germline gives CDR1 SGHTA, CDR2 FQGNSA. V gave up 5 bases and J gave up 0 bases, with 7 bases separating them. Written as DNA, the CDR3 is TGTGCCAGCAGCAAAGATGCAACTAATGAAAAACTGTTTTTT. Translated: CASSKDATNEKLFF.

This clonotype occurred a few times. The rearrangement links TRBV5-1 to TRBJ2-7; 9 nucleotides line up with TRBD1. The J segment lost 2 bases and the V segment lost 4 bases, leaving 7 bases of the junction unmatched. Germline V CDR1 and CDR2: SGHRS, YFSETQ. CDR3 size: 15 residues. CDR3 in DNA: TGCGCCAGCAGCAGGGGGGGGACAGGGCCCTACGAGCAGTACTTC. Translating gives CASSRGGTGPYEQYF.

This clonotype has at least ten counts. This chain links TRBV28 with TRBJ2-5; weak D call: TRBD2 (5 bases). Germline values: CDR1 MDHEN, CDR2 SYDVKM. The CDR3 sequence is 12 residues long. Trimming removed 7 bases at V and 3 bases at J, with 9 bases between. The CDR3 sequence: CASTGVEETQYF. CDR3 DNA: TGTGCCAGCACCGGGGTCGAAGAGACCCAGTACTTC.

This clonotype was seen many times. This CDR3 is CASSLQGVMNQPQHF. Written as DNA, the CDR3 is TGTGCCAGCAGTTTACAGGGGGTTATGAATCAGCCCCAGCATTTT. V gene TRBV28 combines with J gene TRBJ1-5; 7 nucleotides align to TRBD1. Germline CDR1 reads MDHEN; CDR2 reads SYDVKM. CDR3 length equals 15 residues. V lost 2 bases, J lost 4 bases, and 5 bases stayed unmatched.

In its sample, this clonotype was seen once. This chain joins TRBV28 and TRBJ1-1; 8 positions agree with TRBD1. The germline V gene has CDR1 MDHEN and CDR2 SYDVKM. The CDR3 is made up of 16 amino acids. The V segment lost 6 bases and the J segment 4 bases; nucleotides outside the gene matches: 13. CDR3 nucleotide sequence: TGTGCCAGCAGCCGCTTGGACAGGGTCGGGAGCACTGAAGCTTTCTTT. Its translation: CASSRLDRVGSTEAFF.

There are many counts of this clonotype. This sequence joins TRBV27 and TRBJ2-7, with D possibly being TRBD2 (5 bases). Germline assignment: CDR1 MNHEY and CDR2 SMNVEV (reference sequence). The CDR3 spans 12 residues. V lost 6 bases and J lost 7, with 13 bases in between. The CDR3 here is CASRAYTGEQYF. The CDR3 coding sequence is TGTGCCAGCAGGGCCTATACGGGGGAGCAGTACTTC.

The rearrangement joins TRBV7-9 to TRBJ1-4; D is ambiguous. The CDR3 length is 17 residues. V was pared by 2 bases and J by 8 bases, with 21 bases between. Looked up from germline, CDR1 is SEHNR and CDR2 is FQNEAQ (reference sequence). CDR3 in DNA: TGTGCCAGCAGCTTATCGCCTTTAAGGACGGGTCAGGAAAAACTGTTTTTT. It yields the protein CASSLSPLRTGQEKLFF.

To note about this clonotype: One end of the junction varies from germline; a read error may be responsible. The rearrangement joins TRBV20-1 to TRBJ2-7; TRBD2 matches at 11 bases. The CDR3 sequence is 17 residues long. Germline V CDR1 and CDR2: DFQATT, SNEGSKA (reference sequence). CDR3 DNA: TGCAGTACTAGAGATCCAGCTCGGCTAGCGGGAGGTGACGAGCAGTACTTC. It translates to CSTRDPARLAGGDEQYF.

CDR3 residues: CASSYSKGGPDQPQHF. The CDR3 DNA reads as TGTGCCAGCAGTTACTCGAAGGGGGGCCCAGATCAGCCCCAGCATTTT. This sequence joins TRBV6-2 or TRBV6-3 and TRBJ1-5; D is possibly TRBD1 (6 bases). Trimming pared 0 bases from V and 5 bases from J, leaving 14 bases between. The germline CDR1 and CDR2 sequences are MNHEY and SVGEGT. The CDR3 has 16 residues.

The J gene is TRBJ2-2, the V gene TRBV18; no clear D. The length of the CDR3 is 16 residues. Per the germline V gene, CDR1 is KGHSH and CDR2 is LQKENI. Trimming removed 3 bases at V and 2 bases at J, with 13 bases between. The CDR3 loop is CASSPQDMGNTGELFF. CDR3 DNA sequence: TGTGCCAGCTCACCGCAAGATATGGGAAACACCGGGGAGCTGTTTTTT.

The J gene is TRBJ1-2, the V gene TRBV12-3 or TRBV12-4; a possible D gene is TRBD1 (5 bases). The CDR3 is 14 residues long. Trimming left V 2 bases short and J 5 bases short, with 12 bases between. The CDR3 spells CASSLSSGGYGYTF. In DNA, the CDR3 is TGTGCCAGCAGTTTATCTTCCGGGGGGTATGGCTACACCTTC.

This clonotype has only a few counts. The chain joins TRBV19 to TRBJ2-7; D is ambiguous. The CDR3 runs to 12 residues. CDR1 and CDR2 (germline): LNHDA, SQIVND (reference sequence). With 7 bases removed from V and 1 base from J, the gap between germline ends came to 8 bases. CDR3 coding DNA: TGTGCCAGTACAGCAGATTCCTACGAGCAGTACTTC. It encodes CASTADSYEQYF.

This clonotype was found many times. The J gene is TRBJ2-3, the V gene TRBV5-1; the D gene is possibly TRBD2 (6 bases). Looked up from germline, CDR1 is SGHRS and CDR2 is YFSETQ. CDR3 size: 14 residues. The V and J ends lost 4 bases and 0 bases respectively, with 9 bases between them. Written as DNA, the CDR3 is TGCGCCAGCAGCCAGACTAGAAGCACAGATACGCAGTATTTT. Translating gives CASSQTRSTDTQYF.

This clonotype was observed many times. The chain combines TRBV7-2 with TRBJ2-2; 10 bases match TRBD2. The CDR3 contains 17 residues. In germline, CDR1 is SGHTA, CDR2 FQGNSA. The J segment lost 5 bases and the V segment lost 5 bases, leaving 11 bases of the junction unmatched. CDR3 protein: CASSPRWGSGGTGELFF. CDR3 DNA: TGTGCCAGCAGCCCACGCTGGGGTAGCGGGGGGACCGGGGAGCTGTTTTTT.

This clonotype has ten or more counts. CDR3 DNA sequence: TGCAGTGCTAGTCGTAGCGGGGGGGCCGGGTCCTACAATGAGCAGTTCTTC. It translates to CSASRSGGAGSYNEQFF. The chain links TRBV20-1 to TRBJ2-1; 11 bases align to TRBD2. The CDR3 is 17 residues long. V dropped 3 bases and J dropped 1; count of bases not matched to a gene: 8. CDR1 is DFQATT, CDR2 SNEGSKA, per germline (reference sequence).

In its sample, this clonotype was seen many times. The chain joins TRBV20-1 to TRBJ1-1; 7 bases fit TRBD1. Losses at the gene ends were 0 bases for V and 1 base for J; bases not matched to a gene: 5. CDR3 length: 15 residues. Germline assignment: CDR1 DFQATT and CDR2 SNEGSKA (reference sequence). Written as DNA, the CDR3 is TGCAGTGCTAGAGACTATCGACAGGGGAACACTGAAGCTTTCTTT. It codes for CSARDYRQGNTEAFF.

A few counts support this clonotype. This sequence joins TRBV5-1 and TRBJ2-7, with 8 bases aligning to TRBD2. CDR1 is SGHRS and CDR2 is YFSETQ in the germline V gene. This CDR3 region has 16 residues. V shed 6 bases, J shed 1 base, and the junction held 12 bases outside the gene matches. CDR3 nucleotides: TGCGCCAGCACCCCGGGGGGGGGGGCTTTATCCTACGAGCAGTACTTC. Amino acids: CASTPGGGALSYEQYF.

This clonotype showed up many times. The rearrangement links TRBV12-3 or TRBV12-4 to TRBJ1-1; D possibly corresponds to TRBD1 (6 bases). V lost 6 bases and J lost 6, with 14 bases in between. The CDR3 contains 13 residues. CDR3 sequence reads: CASRRLTGSEAFF. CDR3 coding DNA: TGTGCCAGCAGACGCCTAACAGGGTCTGAAGCTTTCTTT.

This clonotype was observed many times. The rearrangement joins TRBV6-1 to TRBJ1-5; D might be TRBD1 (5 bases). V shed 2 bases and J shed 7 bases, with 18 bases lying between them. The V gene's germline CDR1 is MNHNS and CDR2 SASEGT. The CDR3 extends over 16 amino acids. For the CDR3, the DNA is TGTGCCAGCAGTGAAACCGGCCGGGGGATAACACAGCCCCAGCATTTT. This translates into CASSETGRGITQPQHF.

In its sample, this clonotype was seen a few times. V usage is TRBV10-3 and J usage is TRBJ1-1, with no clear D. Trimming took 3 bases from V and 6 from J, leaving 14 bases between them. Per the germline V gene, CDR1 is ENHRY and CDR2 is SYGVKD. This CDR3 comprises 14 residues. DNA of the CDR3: TGTGCCATCAGTGAAATGAGGCAGGCCTCTGAAGCTTTCTTT. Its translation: CAISEMRQASEAFF.

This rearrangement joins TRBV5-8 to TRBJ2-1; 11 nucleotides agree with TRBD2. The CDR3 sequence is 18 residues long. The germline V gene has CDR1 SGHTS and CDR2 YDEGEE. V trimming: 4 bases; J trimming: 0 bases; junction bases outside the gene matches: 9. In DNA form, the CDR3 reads TGTGCCAGCAGCCTACAAGGGACTAGCGGCAGCTCCTACAATGAGCAGTTCTTC. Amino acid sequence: CASSLQGTSGSSYNEQFF.

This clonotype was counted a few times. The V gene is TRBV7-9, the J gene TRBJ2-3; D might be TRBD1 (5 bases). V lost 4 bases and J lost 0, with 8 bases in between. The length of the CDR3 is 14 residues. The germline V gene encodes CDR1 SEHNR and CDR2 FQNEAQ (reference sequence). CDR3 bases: TGTGCCAGCAGCTCTGGACATAGCACAGATACGCAGTATTTT. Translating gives CASSSGHSTDTQYF.

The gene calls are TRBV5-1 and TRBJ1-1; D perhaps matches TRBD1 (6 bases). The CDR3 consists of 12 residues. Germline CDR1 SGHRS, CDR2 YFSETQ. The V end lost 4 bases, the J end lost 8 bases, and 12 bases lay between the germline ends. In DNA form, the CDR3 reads TGCGCCAGCAGCCCGGGACACGGAGAAGCTTTCTTT. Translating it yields CASSPGHGEAFF.

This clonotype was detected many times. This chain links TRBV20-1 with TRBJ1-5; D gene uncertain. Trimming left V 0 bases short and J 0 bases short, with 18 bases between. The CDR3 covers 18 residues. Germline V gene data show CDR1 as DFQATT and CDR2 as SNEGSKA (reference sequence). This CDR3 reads CSARELEPGRISNQPQHF. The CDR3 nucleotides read TGCAGTGCTAGAGAACTCGAACCCGGACGGATTAGCAATCAGCCCCAGCATTTT.

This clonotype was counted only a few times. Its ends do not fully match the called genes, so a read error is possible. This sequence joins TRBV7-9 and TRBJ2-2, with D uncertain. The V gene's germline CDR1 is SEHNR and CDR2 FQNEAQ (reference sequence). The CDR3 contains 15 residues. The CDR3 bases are TGTGCCAACAGCTTATTGACACTGGACACCGGGGAGCTGTTTTTT. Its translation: CANSLLTLDTGELFF.

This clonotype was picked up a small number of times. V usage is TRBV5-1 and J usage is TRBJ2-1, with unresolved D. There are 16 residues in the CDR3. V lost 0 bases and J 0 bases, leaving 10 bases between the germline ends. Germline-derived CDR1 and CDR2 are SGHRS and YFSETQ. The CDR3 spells CASSLAPASSYNEQFF. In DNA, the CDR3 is TGCGCCAGCAGCTTGGCCCCAGCTAGCTCCTACAATGAGCAGTTCTTC.

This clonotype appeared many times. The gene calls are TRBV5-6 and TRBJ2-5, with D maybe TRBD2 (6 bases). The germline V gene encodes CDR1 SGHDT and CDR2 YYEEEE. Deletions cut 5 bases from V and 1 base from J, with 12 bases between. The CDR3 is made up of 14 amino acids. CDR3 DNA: TGTGCCAGCAGTTATGTGGGGGGCCAAGAGACCCAGTACTTC. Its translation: CASSYVGGQETQYF.

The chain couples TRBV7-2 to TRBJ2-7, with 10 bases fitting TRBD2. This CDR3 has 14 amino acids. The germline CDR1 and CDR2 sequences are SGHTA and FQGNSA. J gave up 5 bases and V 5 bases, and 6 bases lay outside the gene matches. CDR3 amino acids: CASSPGTSANEQYF. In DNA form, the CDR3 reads TGTGCCAGCAGCCCGGGGACTAGCGCGAACGAGCAGTACTTC.

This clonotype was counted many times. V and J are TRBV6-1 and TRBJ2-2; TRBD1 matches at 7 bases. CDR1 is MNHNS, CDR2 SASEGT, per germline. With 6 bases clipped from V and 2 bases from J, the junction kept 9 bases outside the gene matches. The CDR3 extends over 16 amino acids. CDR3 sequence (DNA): TGTGCCAGCAGCGTGTCCGACAGGGACAACACCGGGGAGCTGTTTTTT. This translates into CASSVSDRDNTGELFF.

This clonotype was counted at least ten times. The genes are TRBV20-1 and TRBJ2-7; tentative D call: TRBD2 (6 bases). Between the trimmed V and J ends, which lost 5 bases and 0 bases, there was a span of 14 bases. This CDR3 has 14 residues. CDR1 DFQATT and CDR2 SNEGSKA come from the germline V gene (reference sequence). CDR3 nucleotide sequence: TGCAGTGCTTGGGGCGGGGCAGGCTCCTACGAGCAGTACTTC. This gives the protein CSAWGGAGSYEQYF.

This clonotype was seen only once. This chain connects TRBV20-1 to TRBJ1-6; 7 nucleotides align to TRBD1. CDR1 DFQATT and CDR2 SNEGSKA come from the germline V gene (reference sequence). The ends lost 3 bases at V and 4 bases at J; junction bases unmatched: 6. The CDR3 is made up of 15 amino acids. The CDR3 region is CSARPGTAYNSPLHF. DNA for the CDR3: TGCAGTGCTAGGCCCGGGACAGCATATAATTCACCCCTCCACTTT.

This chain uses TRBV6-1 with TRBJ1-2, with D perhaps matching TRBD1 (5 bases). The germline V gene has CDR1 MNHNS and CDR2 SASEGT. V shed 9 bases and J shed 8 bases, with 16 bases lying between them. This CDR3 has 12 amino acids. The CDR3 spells CASETVGAGYTF. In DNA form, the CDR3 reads TGTGCCAGTGAGACGGTCGGGGCGGGCTACACCTTC.